This TCR beta chain was captured by sequencing in a study of blood T cell repertoires in COVID-19. Study-level information: Sites across the United States, Italy and Spain contributed samples from acute and convalescent COVID-19. PBMCs, B-cell-depleted T cells, or T cells provided the cDNA or gDNA that made up the material.

Under the authors' procedure: Using reference gene primer amplification, nucleated cell counts were estimated. Assay used: immunoSEQ multiplex PCR; TCRdb lists only in-frame clones, some missing. V and J calls and clone size come straight from that table; D and trimming were deduced from the DNA. The sample lists 250,000 or so clones; approximately 86% were seen once. The CDR3 loop spans 16 amino acids. The germline V gene encodes CDR1 SGHTA and CDR2 FQGTGA. The V and J ends lost 4 bases and 2 bases, in that order; junction bases with no gene match: 4. Sequenced material: peripheral blood. The source of this sequence is an older man with acute or convalescent COVID-19. The chain recombines TRBV7-3 with TRBJ2-6, with TRBD1 identical over 8 bases. CDR3 in amino acids: CASSSATGAGANVLTF. The CDR3 DNA sequence: TGTGCCAGCAGCTCCGCGACAGGGGCTGGGGCCAACGTCCTGACTTTC.